The 9 T cell receptor beta chains below all came from one sample that was sequenced in a study of CD8 T cells in Susac syndrome. With random hexamers, reverse transcription was performed on about 0.5 to 1 ug of RNA. One entry per CDR3 protein results from TCRdb running MiXCR on the immunoSEQ multiplex PCR reads. The table shows tens of thousands of distinct CDR3 sequences, with just under 95% occurring only once. Material for sequencing was CD4+ T cells from PBMCs. The receptors originated from a human donor with Susac syndrome.

The chain couples TRBV18 to TRBJ2-4; 9 nucleotides match TRBD1. This CDR3 is 16 amino acids long. Trimming at V came to 4 bases and at J to 6 bases, leaving 10 bases not matched to a gene. Germline V gene data show CDR1 as KGHSH and CDR2 as LQKENI. CDR3 residues: CASSRPGQGKTNIQYF. The DNA of the CDR3 is TGTGCCAGCTCACGTCCGGGACAGGGCAAGACAAACATTCAGTACTTC.

J is TRBJ1-3 and V is TRBV25-1; the D gene is possibly TRBD1 (5 bases). Germline CDR1 MGHDK, CDR2 SYGVNS. The CDR3 runs to 15 residues. V lost 8 bases and J lost 2, with 16 bases in between. The DNA of the CDR3 is TGTGCCAGCTCTGACACAGGAGCTCCTGGAAACACCATATATTTT. This sequence encodes CASSDTGAPGNTIYF.

The J gene is TRBJ1-1, the V gene TRBV29-1, with D perhaps TRBD1 (5 bases). V was trimmed by 7 bases and J by 5 bases, leaving 14 bases between them. The CDR3 covers 12 residues. Germline values: CDR1 SQVTM, CDR2 ANQGSEA. The CDR3 spells CSAVPGGTEAFF. The CDR3 region has the DNA TGCAGCGCCGTCCCTGGGGGTACTGAAGCTTTCTTT.

The gene calls are TRBV6-4 and TRBJ2-7, with no clear D. CDR3 length equals 14 residues. Germline V gene lookup returns CDR1 MRHNA and CDR2 SNTAGT. With 8 bases removed from V and 3 bases from J, the gap between germline ends came to 17 bases. CDR3 sequence (DNA): TGTGCCAGCCCACTGAGGTCCTTGGACTACGAGCAGTACTTC. It specifies CASPLRSLDYEQYF.

The V gene is TRBV12-3 or TRBV12-4, the J gene TRBJ1-5; D unresolved. V was trimmed by 6 bases and J by 0 bases, leaving 15 bases between them. CDR3 length: 16 amino acids. As DNA, the CDR3 is TGTGCCAGCAGACTTGAGAAGCAGTATAGCAATCAGCCCCAGCATTTT. This gives the protein CASRLEKQYSNQPQHF.

This clonotype appeared once. This chain uses TRBV6-2 or TRBV6-3 with TRBJ2-7; D gene ambiguous. The V end lost 8 bases, the J end lost 3 bases, and 8 bases lay between the germline ends. CDR1 MNHEY and CDR2 SVGEGT come from the germline V gene. The length of the CDR3 is 11 residues. This CDR3 reads CASGEDYEQYF. The CDR3 DNA reads as TGTGCCAGCGGAGAGGACTACGAGCAGTACTTC.

The gene calls are TRBV12-3 or TRBV12-4 and TRBJ2-4; D call uncertain. V was clipped by 1 base and J by 0 bases, with 4 bases between them. The CDR3 extends over 14 amino acids. CDR3 protein: CASSLGIAKNIQYF. The CDR3 coding sequence is TGTGCCAGCAGTTTAGGAATAGCCAAAAACATTCAGTACTTC.

The chain recombines TRBV12-3 or TRBV12-4 with TRBJ1-4, with D possibly TRBD1 on 5 matching bases. V gave up 3 bases and J gave up 7 bases, with 15 bases separating them. This CDR3 contains 15 residues. CDR3 amino acids: CASSFISGPFEKLFF. CDR3 DNA sequence: TGTGCCAGCAGTTTCATATCGGGACCTTTTGAAAAACTGTTTTTT.

The chain has TRBV12-3 or TRBV12-4 and TRBJ1-5; D is unclear. V was shortened by 0 bases and J by 4 bases, with 10 bases between the two germline ends. This CDR3 has 15 residues. The CDR3: CASSLALTANQPQHF. In DNA form, the CDR3 reads TGTGCCAGCAGTTTAGCGCTAACGGCTAATCAGCCCCAGCATTTT.